A single sample is the source of the 17 T cell receptor beta chains below, sequenced in a study of T cells in tuberculosis. Produced via immunoSEQ multiplex PCR; TCRdb's table is partial and in-frame only. This sample yields tens of thousands of clones, of which roughly 95% are seen a single time; approximately 4.3% belongs to the top ten. Specified time point: new active TB diagnosis, blood taken before or within 7 days of starting treatment. Sample: PBMCs, taken at tuberculosis diagnosis. The receptors were sampled from an adult with tuberculosis.

The V gene is TRBV7-7, the J gene TRBJ2-1, with 7 bases matching TRBD1. The germline V gene has CDR1 SSHAT and CDR2 FNYEAQ (reference sequence). There are 15 residues in the CDR3. J lost 8 bases, V lost 1 base, and 8 bases had no gene match. CDR3 nucleotide sequence: TGTGCCAGCAGCTTAGGGACAGGAACCGTGGATGAGCAGTTCTTC. Residues: CASSLGTGTVDEQFF. The whole variable domain, filled in from reference TRBV7-7 and TRBJ2-1, reads GAGVSQSPRYKVTKRGQDVTLRCDPISSHATLYWYQQALGQGPEFLTYFNYEAQPDKSGLPSDRFSAERPEGSISTLTIQRTEQRDSAMYRCASSLGTGTVDEQFFGPGTRLTVL.

The chain carries TRBV12-5 and TRBJ2-2, with TRBD2 as a possible D gene (5 bases). The CDR3 extends over 15 amino acids. Germline V gene lookup returns CDR1 LGHNT and CDR2 FRNRAP. Deletions cut 5 bases from V and 4 bases from J, with 14 bases between. In nucleotides, the CDR3 is TGTGCTAGTGGTCCTTGGGTAGCGCCCACCGGGGAGCTGTTTTTT. This encodes CASGPWVAPTGELFF.

This clone has just a few counts. This chain uses TRBV10-1 with TRBJ2-1; 9 bases fit TRBD2. Trimming at V came to 2 bases and at J to 8 bases, leaving 1 base not matched to a gene. CDR1 is WNHNN, CDR2 SYGVQD, per germline (reference sequence). This CDR3 is 13 amino acids long. CDR3 DNA sequence: TGCGCCAGCAGTGAGGTAGCGGGGGATGAGCAGTTCTTC. Translated, it gives CASSEVAGDEQFF.

The chain recombines TRBV2 with TRBJ2-7; 12 bases are shared with TRBD2. The CDR3 is 17 residues long. With 1 base clipped from V and 2 bases from J, the junction kept 6 bases outside the gene matches. Per the germline V gene, CDR1 is SNHLY and CDR2 is FYNNEI. CDR3 bases: TGTGCCAGCAGTGAAGGGACTAGCGGGGTGACCCCCTACGAGCAGTACTTC. Translating gives CASSEGTSGVTPYEQYF.

This clone was seen a single time. V usage is TRBV18 and J usage is TRBJ1-5; the D is unclear. CDR1 is KGHSH, CDR2 LQKENI, per germline. Trimming pared 3 bases from V and 5 bases from J, leaving 17 bases between. The CDR3 spans 16 residues. Here the CDR3 DNA reads TGTGCCAGCTCACCCATCGCGGGTTTGGCGGATCAGCCCCAGCATTTT. Its protein product is CASSPIAGLADQPQHF.

The CDR3 loop reads CASSLRGGGTEAFF. The CDR3 nucleotides are TGTGCCAGCAGCTTAAGAGGTGGAGGCACTGAAGCTTTCTTT. This sequence joins TRBV11-2 and TRBJ1-1; D call uncertain. The CDR3 totals 14 residues. Germline V gives CDR1 SGHAT, CDR2 FQNNGV. Trimming removed 2 bases at V and 4 bases at J, with 11 bases between.

V usage is TRBV11-2 and J usage is TRBJ2-7; 9 bases match TRBD1. Germline V gene sequence: CDR1 SGHAT, CDR2 FQNNGV. Unmatched junction bases numbered 16, after V lost 5 bases and J lost 8 bases. The CDR3 spans 16 residues. The CDR3 DNA reads TGTGCCAGCAGCCAGACAGGGGGGACGGGGTGGGACAAGCAGTACTTC. Encoded protein: CASSQTGGTGWDKQYF.

This chain links TRBV7-3 with TRBJ1-2; TRBD1 agrees at 9 bases. Per germline, CDR1 SGHTA and CDR2 FQGTGA. This CDR3 is 16 amino acids long. J gave up 8 bases and V 5 bases, and 15 bases lay outside the gene matches. The DNA of the CDR3 is TGTGCCAGCAGCCCAAGAGGGGGACAGGGAAGTAGGGGCTACACCTTC. This translates into CASSPRGGQGSRGYTF.

This clone was observed a few times. The chain recombines TRBV10-2 with TRBJ2-5; D call uncertain. This CDR3 is 15 amino acids long. Per germline, CDR1 WSHSY and CDR2 SAAADI. V was trimmed by 3 bases and J by 9 bases, leaving 20 bases between them. The CDR3, as DNA: TGCGCCAGCAGTGAAAATGCGTTGCCCCGTACGGCCCAGTACTTC. Its translation is CASSENALPRTAQYF.

The chain links TRBV14 to TRBJ2-7, with 11 bases identical to TRBD1. The length of the CDR3 is 15 residues. Losses at the gene ends were 1 base for V and 5 bases for J; bases not matched to a gene: 4. Germline V gene sequence: CDR1 SGHDN, CDR2 FVKESK. The CDR3 spells CASSQVDRGQDEQYF. CDR3 DNA sequence: TGTGCCAGCAGCCAAGTGGACAGGGGGCAGGACGAGCAGTACTTC.

The rearrangement joins TRBV19 to TRBJ2-3, with 9 positions matching TRBD1. The CDR3 is 15 residues long. J was trimmed by 7 bases and V by 7 bases; bases with no gene match: 12. The germline CDR1 and CDR2 sequences are LNHDA and SQIVND (reference sequence). The CDR3 DNA sequence: TGTGCCAGTACCCCGGGACAGGGCGTTTCGAATACGCAGTATTTT. This gives the protein CASTPGQGVSNTQYF.

The CDR3 region is CASSLQGLGAQYF. The CDR3 DNA reads TGTGCCAGCAGCTTACAGGGCCTAGGGGCCCAGTACTTC. The rearrangement joins TRBV11-2 to TRBJ2-5, with a weak D call TRBD1 (5 bases). Germline assignment: CDR1 SGHAT and CDR2 FQNNGV. The CDR3 extends over 13 amino acids. Trimming cost V 2 bases and J 9 bases, with 13 bases left between them. Together with reference TRBV11-2 and TRBJ2-5, the CDR3 gives the full variable domain: EAGVAQSPRYKIIEKRQSVAFWCNPISGHATLYWYQQILGQGPKLLIQFQNNGVVDDSQLPKDRFSAERLKGVDSTLKIQPAKLEDSAVYLCASSLQGLGAQYFGPGTRLLVL.

The chain uses TRBV7-2 and TRBJ2-7, with D possibly being TRBD2 (5 bases). The CDR3 length is 14 residues. CDR1 SGHTA and CDR2 FQGNSA come from the germline V gene. V was trimmed by 4 bases and J by 3 bases, leaving 13 bases between them. The chain's CDR3 is CASSSGYGNYEQYF. The DNA of the CDR3 is TGTGCCAGCAGCTCCGGGTACGGGAACTACGAGCAGTACTTC.

J is TRBJ1-1 and V is TRBV4-3; tentatively, D is TRBD1 (6 bases). V was clipped by 0 bases and J by 6 bases, with 14 bases between them. Germline-derived CDR1 and CDR2 are LGHNA and YSLEER. The CDR3 length is 15 residues. This CDR3 reads CASSQDLVGGSEAFF. DNA for the CDR3: TGCGCCAGCAGCCAAGATTTGGTAGGGGGATCTGAAGCTTTCTTT.

The chain is built from TRBV27 and TRBJ1-4; D perhaps matches TRBD1 (6 bases). Trimming cost V 2 bases and J 5 bases, with 9 bases left between them. Germline V CDR1 and CDR2: MNHEY, SMNVEV (reference sequence). There are 14 residues in the CDR3. CDR3 residues: CASSLRGGNEKLFF. The CDR3 nucleotides are TGTGCCAGCAGTTTAAGAGGGGGAAATGAAAAACTGTTTTTT.

The chain has TRBV7-2 and TRBJ2-5; no clear D gene. CDR3 length: 12 residues. Deletions cut 5 bases from V and 2 bases from J, with 6 bases between. Germline loops: CDR1 SGHTA, CDR2 FQGNSA. CDR3 residues: CASSILQETQYF. Written as DNA, the CDR3 is TGTGCCAGCAGCATACTACAAGAGACCCAGTACTTC.

This chain uses TRBV6-5 with TRBJ1-1, with D hard to call. This CDR3 has 12 residues. Germline loops: CDR1 MNHEY, CDR2 SVGAGI. V was cut by 10 bases and J by 1 base, with 10 bases left in between. CDR3 sequence: CATTNRNTEAFF. The CDR3 bases are TGTGCCACTACGAACAGGAACACTGAAGCTTTCTTT.